These 8 T cell receptor beta chains came from one sample sequenced in a study of blood T cell repertoires in COVID-19. Sequencing was performed with immunoSEQ multiplex PCR; in TCRdb, only in-frame clones are kept and a portion is missing. The table shows roughly 200,000 clones, with more than 75% occurring only once. Source material: peripheral blood. These receptors were collected from a woman in her 50s with active or convalescent COVID-19.

The chain uses TRBV18 and TRBJ1-4; 11 nucleotides align to TRBD1. Germline values: CDR1 KGHSH, CDR2 LQKENI. CDR3 length: 16 residues. Losses at the gene ends were 2 bases for V and 5 bases for J; bases not matched to a gene: 4. CDR3 sequence (DNA): TGTGCCAGCTCACCAAGCGGGACAGGGGGGAATGAAAAACTGTTTTTT. This encodes CASSPSGTGGNEKLFF.

V and J are TRBV3-1 (or the pseudogene TRBV3-2) and TRBJ1-2, with D hard to call. This CDR3 is 13 amino acids long. Trimming took 0 bases from V and 6 from J, leaving 8 bases between them. The germline gives CDR1 LGHDT, CDR2 YNNKEL (reference sequence). The CDR3 protein is CASSQDRQDGYTF. Written as DNA, the CDR3 is TGTGCCAGCAGCCAAGATCGCCAGGATGGCTACACCTTC.

The chain joins TRBV29-1 to TRBJ2-7, with D possibly being TRBD1 (6 bases). Trimming removed 7 bases from V and 7 bases from J, with 23 bases in between. This CDR3 contains 14 residues. Germline CDR1 is SQVTM and CDR2 is ANQGSEA. The CDR3 DNA is TGCAGCGCTGTGAATAGCATGGGGACACGGGAGCAGTACTTC. This sequence encodes CSAVNSMGTREQYF.

The rearrangement uses TRBV29-1 and TRBJ2-7; possible D gene TRBD1, 6 bases. CDR3 size: 13 residues. Trimming left V 1 base short and J 4 bases short, with 11 bases between. The germline gives CDR1 SQVTM, CDR2 ANQGSEA. The CDR3 DNA reads TGCAGCGTTGAAGGGGGGCAGGGTTACGAGCAGTACTTC. Protein: CSVEGGQGYEQYF.

This clone was picked up a small number of times. The chain carries TRBV5-6 and TRBJ2-5; D is uncertain. Germline values: CDR1 SGHDT, CDR2 YYEEEE. This CDR3 region has 15 residues. V lost 0 bases and J 1 base, leaving 10 bases between the germline ends. The chain's CDR3 is CASSLGAATQETQYF. In nucleotides, the CDR3 is TGTGCCAGCAGCTTGGGGGCAGCTACCCAAGAGACCCAGTACTTC.

This chain joins TRBV19 and TRBJ1-2; possible D gene TRBD1, 6 bases. This CDR3 spans 13 amino acids. In germline, CDR1 is LNHDA, CDR2 SQIVND (reference sequence). Trimming left V 6 bases short and J 6 bases short, with 14 bases between. The CDR3 DNA reads TGTGCCAGTAGCCCCCGGGACATACATGGCTACACCTTC. Amino acids: CASSPRDIHGYTF.

This chain uses TRBV19 with TRBJ1-5; D perhaps matches TRBD1 (5 bases). Germline CDR1 is LNHDA and CDR2 is SQIVND (reference sequence). CDR3 length: 15 amino acids. V shed 2 bases and J shed 7 bases, with 15 bases lying between them. The CDR3 spells CASSISGGVGQPQHF. For the CDR3, the DNA is TGTGCCAGTAGTATATCCGGAGGGGTTGGGCAGCCCCAGCATTTT.

The V gene is TRBV29-1, the J gene TRBJ2-1; tentatively, D is TRBD1 (6 bases). CDR3 length: 14 amino acids. The germline CDR1 and CDR2 sequences are SQVTM and ANQGSEA. The V and J ends lost 6 bases and 4 bases respectively, with 16 bases between them. The CDR3 loop is CSVSPRQEYNEQFF. CDR3 bases: TGCAGCGTCTCACCACGACAGGAGTACAATGAGCAGTTCTTC.